These 13 T cell receptor beta chains came from one sample sequenced in a study of OX40 agonist ivuxolimab in advanced cancers. The data were produced by immunoSEQ multiplex PCR, yet TCRdb's version contains in-frame clones alone and is incomplete. The sample has about 82,000 clones, approximately 92% seen once. Source: CD4+ or CD8+ T cells sorted from blood, taken in a trial of the OX40 agonist ivuxolimab. The receptors were gathered from an adult with an advanced solid tumor such as melanoma, head and neck, liver or kidney cancer.

The V call is TRBV12-1, the J call TRBJ1-1; TRBD1, the table's D call, lacks a check against the DNA. TRBV12-1 is shown as a pseudogene. The CDR3 extends over 15 amino acids. The CDR3 coding sequence is TGTGCCAGCAGCCCGGACAGGGGTTGGAGCACTGAAGCTTTCTTT. Protein sequence: CASSPDRGWSTEAFF.

This clone was recorded once. The genes are TRBV4-1 and TRBJ1-2; D remains ambiguous. CDR1 and CDR2 (germline): MGHRA, YSYEKL. The CDR3 length is 15 residues. Trimming removed 0 bases from V and 8 bases from J, with 16 bases in between. As DNA, the CDR3 is TGCGCCAGCAGCCAAGATAAAACGGCAGCGGCAGGCTACACCTTC. It specifies CASSQDKTAAAGYTF.

This clone has just one count. The V and J genes are TRBV18 and TRBJ1-1; maybe TRBD1 (6 bases). Germline V lookup: CDR1 KGHSH, CDR2 LQKENI. This CDR3 has 13 amino acids. V was clipped by 2 bases and J by 7 bases, with 11 bases between them. The CDR3 region has the DNA TGTGCCAGCTCACCAACGACAGGATTTGAAGCTTTCTTT. Its protein product is CASSPTTGFEAFF.

This clone came up once. The chain links TRBV7-3 to TRBJ2-1; 11 bases agree with TRBD1. With 5 bases clipped from V and 6 bases from J, the junction kept 6 bases outside the gene matches. This CDR3 is built from 15 residues. From germline, CDR1 is SGHTA and CDR2 FQGTGA. CDR3 coding DNA: TGTGCCAGCAGCCAGGGACAGGGGGTATTCAATGAGCAGTTCTTC. This encodes CASSQGQGVFNEQFF.

V gene TRBV2 combines with J gene TRBJ1-2; D gene unclear. CDR1 is SNHLY, CDR2 FYNNEI, per germline. Trimming took 6 bases from V and 4 from J, leaving 15 bases between them. The CDR3 is made up of 14 amino acids. DNA of the CDR3: TGTGCCAGCAGATTCGAGGTCTCTATCTATGGCTACACCTTC. It encodes CASRFEVSIYGYTF.

The gene calls are TRBV25-1 and TRBJ1-5, with 7 bases fitting TRBD1. This CDR3 contains 16 residues. Germline V CDR1 and CDR2: MGHDK, SYGVNS. V trimming: 3 bases; J trimming: 5 bases; junction bases outside the gene matches: 10. The CDR3 DNA reads as TGTGCCAGCAGTGATGTAGGGGGCATCCCCCATCAGCCCCAGCATTTT. This codes for CASSDVGGIPHQPQHF.

The chain carries TRBV7-2 and TRBJ2-5; 9 nucleotides align to TRBD1. The CDR3 runs to 14 residues. Germline trimming cut 4 bases from V and 5 bases from J; bases unmatched to any gene: 5. The germline V gene encodes CDR1 SGHTA and CDR2 FQGNSA. CDR3 nucleotides: TGTGCCAGCAGCTCTCGACAGGGGGGGGAGACCCAGTACTTC. This codes for CASSSRQGGETQYF.

CDR3 sequence (DNA): TGTGCCAGCAGCTTAGAGTCAGGCTATTCACCCCTCCACTTT. Residues: CASSLESGYSPLHF. This chain links TRBV7-2 with TRBJ1-6; D is ambiguous. CDR1 is SGHTA and CDR2 is FQGNSA in the germline V gene. The CDR3 has 14 amino acids. The V and J ends lost 1 base and 8 bases respectively, with 9 bases between them.

The V gene is TRBV6-6, the J gene TRBJ2-7; TRBD2 matches at 11 bases. The CDR3 is 14 amino acids. V shed 2 bases and J 6 bases; nucleotides not matched to a gene: 3. Germline V gene data show CDR1 as MNHNY and CDR2 as SVGAGI (reference sequence). CDR3 in amino acids: CASSYRTSGLEQYF. CDR3 in DNA: TGTGCCAGCAGTTACCGGACTAGCGGGCTCGAGCAGTACTTC.

The chain recombines TRBV18 with TRBJ1-1, with unresolved D. The CDR3 covers 12 residues. Trimming took 2 bases from V and 6 from J, leaving 7 bases between them. Germline CDR1 KGHSH, CDR2 LQKENI. The CDR3 reads CASSPSYAEAFF. The CDR3 region has the DNA TGTGCCAGCTCACCAAGTTACGCTGAAGCTTTCTTT. Complete variable domain (other parts from reference TRBV18 and TRBJ1-1): NAGVMQNPRHLVRRRGQEARLRCSPMKGHSHVYWYRQLPEEGLKFMVYLQKENIIDESGMPKERFSAEFPKEGPSILRIQQVVRGDSAAYFCASSPSYAEAFFGQGTRLTVV.

J is TRBJ2-5 and V is TRBV7-3, with D perhaps TRBD1 or TRBD2 (5 bases each). CDR1 SGHTA and CDR2 FQGTGA come from the germline V gene. There are 13 residues in the CDR3. Trimming removed 2 bases at V and 5 bases at J, with 9 bases between. The CDR3 nucleotides are TGTGCCAGCAGCTTAGTCGGGGCTGAGACCCAGTACTTC. Its translation: CASSLVGAETQYF.

V and J are TRBV19 and TRBJ1-1; 8 nucleotides match TRBD1. The CDR3 consists of 14 residues. Germline trimming cut 5 bases from V and 4 bases from J; bases unmatched to any gene: 6. In germline, CDR1 is LNHDA, CDR2 SQIVND (reference sequence). CDR3 residues: CASSEQGARTEAFF. The CDR3 region has the DNA TGTGCCAGTAGTGAGCAGGGGGCGCGCACTGAAGCTTTCTTT.

The J gene is TRBJ1-1, the V gene TRBV5-1; D remains unclear. This CDR3 is built from 13 residues. V shed 4 bases and J shed 1 base, with 8 bases lying between them. Germline V CDR1 and CDR2: SGHRS, YFSETQ. The DNA of the CDR3 is TGCGCCAGCAGCCTACAGCAGAACACTGAAGCTTTCTTT. Encoded protein: CASSLQQNTEAFF.